Below, 11 T cell receptor beta chains from the same sample are listed, as sequenced in a study of T-cell reconstitution after alpha-beta-depleted transplantation in children. TCRbeta library preparation incorporated unique molecular identifiers. TCRdb re-called the PCR reads with MiXCR, one entry per CDR3 protein. In the table there are 380,000 or so distinct CDR3 sequences, about 14% of which are singletons. The sample in question was PBMCs, obtained from the stem cell graft. These receptors originate from a human donor who donated a stem cell graft to a child with Fanconi anemia.

This clonotype was recorded many times. The CDR3 loop reads CSAISPLFTSSYEQYF. DNA of the CDR3: TGCAGTGCCATCAGTCCACTCTTTACTAGCTCCTACGAGCAGTACTTC. V and J are TRBV20-1 and TRBJ2-7; possibly TRBD2 for D (5 bases). Germline values: CDR1 DFQATT, CDR2 SNEGSKA (reference sequence). The CDR3 is 16 residues long. V dropped 6 bases and J dropped 0 bases, with 21 bases sitting between them.

There are many counts of this clonotype. V usage is TRBV15 and J usage is TRBJ1-4; 8 positions match TRBD1. The J segment lost 8 bases and the V segment lost 0 bases, leaving 8 bases of the junction unmatched. The CDR3 sequence is 16 residues long. In germline, CDR1 is LNHNV, CDR2 YYDKDF (reference sequence). The CDR3 nucleotides are TGTGCCACCAGCAGAGACATCACAGGGGGACGAGAAAAACTGTTTTTT. Translation: CATSRDITGGREKLFF.

The chain recombines TRBV20-1 with TRBJ1-1; TRBD1 is a possible D gene (5 bases). This CDR3 has 12 amino acids. From germline, CDR1 is DFQATT and CDR2 SNEGSKA (reference sequence). V gave up 4 bases and J gave up 9 bases, with 15 bases separating them. The CDR3 nucleotides read TGCAGTGCTACACCGACAGTCGGACAAGCTTTCTTT. Protein: CSATPTVGQAFF.

This clonotype was seen only a few times. The CDR3 nucleotides are TGTGCCAGCAGCTCGACGCTCATCTCAAGGAATAATGAGCAGTTCTTC. It specifies CASSSTLISRNNEQFF. The rearrangement links TRBV11-1 to TRBJ2-1; D call uncertain. The CDR3 contains 16 residues. Per germline, CDR1 SGHAT and CDR2 FQDESV (reference sequence). The V and J ends lost 4 bases and 7 bases respectively, with 20 bases between them.

The chain has TRBV7-9 and TRBJ2-1; D possibly corresponds to TRBD2 (6 bases). This CDR3 is 16 amino acids long. The V and J ends lost 5 bases and 7 bases respectively, with 21 bases between them. Germline-derived CDR1 and CDR2 are SEHNR and FQNEAQ (reference sequence). CDR3 residues: CASSASVASVGNEQFF. CDR3 nucleotide sequence: TGTGCCAGCAGCGCCTCTGTGGCTAGCGTTGGAAATGAGCAGTTCTTC.

The CDR3 nucleotides are TGCGCCAGCAGCCCCCGGGACCTCCGTATGGCAGATACGCAGTATTTT. It codes for CASSPRDLRMADTQYF. The chain links TRBV5-1 to TRBJ2-3; D possibly uses TRBD1 or TRBD2 (5 bases each). Trimming left V 4 bases short and J 4 bases short, with 19 bases between. In germline, CDR1 is SGHRS, CDR2 YFSETQ. The CDR3 has 16 amino acids.

This clonotype was observed a few times. The chain recombines TRBV6-5 with TRBJ1-2, with D perhaps TRBD1 (6 bases). The V gene's germline CDR1 is MNHEY and CDR2 SVGAGI. This CDR3 comprises 15 residues. With 6 bases removed from V and 2 bases from J, the gap between germline ends came to 16 bases. The CDR3 sequence is CASSPGGGGNYGYTF. DNA for the CDR3: TGTGCCAGCAGCCCTGGAGGGGGGGGGAACTATGGCTACACCTTC.

This clonotype was seen a single time. The chain combines TRBV18 with TRBJ1-1; a weak D match, TRBD1 (6 bases). The CDR3 length is 16 residues. CDR1 is KGHSH and CDR2 is LQKENI in the germline V gene. V was pared by 5 bases and J by 1 base, with 17 bases between. DNA of the CDR3: TGTGCCAGCTCAATAGCGGGACACGGGAGGAACACTGAAGCTTTCTTT. It is translated as CASSIAGHGRNTEAFF.

This clonotype was seen more than once but under ten times. This chain uses TRBV20-1 with TRBJ1-2; D is ambiguous. Germline CDR1 and CDR2: DFQATT and SNEGSKA (reference sequence). CDR3 length: 14 residues. The ends were cut back, 0 bases at V and 5 bases at J, with 13 bases in the middle. The CDR3 loop reads CSARDQANAYGYTF. Here the CDR3 DNA reads TGCAGTGCTAGAGATCAGGCTAACGCTTATGGCTACACCTTC.

The gene calls are TRBV5-6 and TRBJ2-7; TRBD1 matches 7 bases. This CDR3 is built from 14 residues. The J segment lost 3 bases and the V segment lost 1 base, leaving 4 bases of the junction unmatched. CDR1 and CDR2 (germline): SGHDT, YYEEEE. The DNA for the CDR3 is TGTGCCAGCAGCTTGTGGGGACAGAACTACGAGCAGTACGTC. It specifies CASSLWGQNYEQYV.

This clonotype was seen at least ten times. This chain uses TRBV6-5 with TRBJ1-1; no reliable D call. Trimming shortened V by 5 bases and J by 11 bases, and 18 bases separated the two germline ends. Germline V lookup: CDR1 MNHEY, CDR2 SVGAGI. This CDR3 contains 13 residues. CDR3 nucleotide sequence: TGTGCCAGCAGTCGATCGGCCGCCCCTGGCGCTTTCTTT. This encodes CASSRSAAPGAFF.